This entry describes one TCR beta chain. This entry is derived from a study of blood T cell repertoires in COVID-19. Study context: Samples of COVID-19 (acute and convalescent) were obtained from the United States, Italy and Spain. In each case, the material was cDNA or gDNA derived from T cells, B-cell-depleted T cells, or PBMCs.

Under the authors' procedure: Amplification of reference gene primers provided the estimated nucleated cell counts. Here immunoSEQ multiplex PCR was the method, and the copy in TCRdb shows in-frame clones only, minus some. V and J calls and clone size are given by that table; D and trimming were obtained from the DNA. The sample includes 150,000 to 200,000 clones, approximately 83% of them seen just once. The clonotype was recovered from a man aged 50 to 60 with active or convalescent COVID-19. Specimen: peripheral blood.

CDR3 sequence: CSVEGAGGYTF. The CDR3 region has the DNA TGCAGCGTTGAGGGGGCCGGTGGCTACACCTTC. The chain carries TRBV29-1 and TRBJ1-2; possibly TRBD1 for D (6 bases). V lost 3 bases and J lost 7, with 9 bases in between. Germline assignment: CDR1 SQVTM and CDR2 ANQGSEA. The CDR3 runs to 11 residues. Full variable domain (rest looked up from reference TRBV29-1 and TRBJ1-2): SAVISQKPSRDICQRGTSLTIQCQVDSQVTMMFWYRQQPGQSLTLIATANQGSEATYESGFVIDKFPISRPNLTFSTLTVSNMSPEDSSIYLCSVEGAGGYTFGSGTRLTVV.